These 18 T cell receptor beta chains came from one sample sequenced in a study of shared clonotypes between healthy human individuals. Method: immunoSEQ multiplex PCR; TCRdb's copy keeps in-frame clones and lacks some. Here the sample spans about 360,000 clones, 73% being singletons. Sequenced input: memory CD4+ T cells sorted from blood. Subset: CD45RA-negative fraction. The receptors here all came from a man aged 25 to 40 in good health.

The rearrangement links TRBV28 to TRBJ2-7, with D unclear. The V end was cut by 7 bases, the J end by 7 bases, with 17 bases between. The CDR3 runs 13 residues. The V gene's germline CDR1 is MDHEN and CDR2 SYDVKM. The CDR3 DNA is TGTGCCAGCACCCTCGACCCTATGGGGGAGCAGTACTTC. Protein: CASTLDPMGEQYF.

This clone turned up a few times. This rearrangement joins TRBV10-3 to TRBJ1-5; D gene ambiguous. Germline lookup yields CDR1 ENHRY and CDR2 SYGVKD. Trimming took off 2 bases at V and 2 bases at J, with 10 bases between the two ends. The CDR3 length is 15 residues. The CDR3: CAISEASGGNQPQHF. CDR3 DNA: TGTGCCATCAGTGAGGCTTCGGGTGGCAATCAGCCCCAGCATTTT.

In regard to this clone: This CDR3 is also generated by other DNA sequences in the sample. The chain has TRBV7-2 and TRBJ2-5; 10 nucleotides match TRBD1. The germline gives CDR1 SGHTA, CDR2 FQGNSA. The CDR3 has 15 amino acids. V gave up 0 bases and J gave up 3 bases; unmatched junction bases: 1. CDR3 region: CASSLAGTGEETQYF. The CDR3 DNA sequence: TGTGCCAGCAGCTTAGCTGGGACAGGGGAAGAGACCCAGTACTTC.

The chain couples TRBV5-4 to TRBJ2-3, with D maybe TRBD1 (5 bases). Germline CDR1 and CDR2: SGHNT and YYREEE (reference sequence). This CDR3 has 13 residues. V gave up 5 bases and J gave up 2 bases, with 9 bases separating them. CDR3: CASSRGYTDTQYF. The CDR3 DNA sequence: TGTGCCAGCAGTAGGGGCTACACAGATACGCAGTATTTT.

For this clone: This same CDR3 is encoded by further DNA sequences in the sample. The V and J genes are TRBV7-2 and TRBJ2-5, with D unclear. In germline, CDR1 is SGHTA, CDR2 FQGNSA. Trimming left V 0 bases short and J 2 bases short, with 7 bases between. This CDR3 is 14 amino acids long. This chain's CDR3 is CASSLAGGQETQYF. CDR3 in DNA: TGTGCCAGCAGCTTAGCTGGCGGTCAAGAGACCCAGTACTTC.

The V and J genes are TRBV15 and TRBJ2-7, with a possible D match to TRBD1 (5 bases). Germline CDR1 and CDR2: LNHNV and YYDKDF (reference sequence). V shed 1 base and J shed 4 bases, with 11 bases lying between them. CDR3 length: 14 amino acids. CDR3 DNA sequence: TGTGCCACCAGCAGAGGCACAGACAGTTACGAGCAGTACTTC. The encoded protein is CATSRGTDSYEQYF.

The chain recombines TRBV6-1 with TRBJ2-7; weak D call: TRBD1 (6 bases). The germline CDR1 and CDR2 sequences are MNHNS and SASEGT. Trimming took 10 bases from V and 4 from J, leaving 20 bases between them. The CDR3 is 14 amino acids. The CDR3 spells CATQPIPTGYEQYF. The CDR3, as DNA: TGTGCCACCCAGCCTATACCGACAGGTTACGAGCAGTACTTC.

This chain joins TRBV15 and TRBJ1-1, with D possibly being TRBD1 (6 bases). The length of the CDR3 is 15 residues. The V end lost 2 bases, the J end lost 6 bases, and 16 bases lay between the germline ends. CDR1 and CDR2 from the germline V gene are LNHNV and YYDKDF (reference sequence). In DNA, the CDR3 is TGTGCCACCAGCAGAACCGACCGGGACATACCTGAAGCTTTCTTT. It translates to CATSRTDRDIPEAFF.

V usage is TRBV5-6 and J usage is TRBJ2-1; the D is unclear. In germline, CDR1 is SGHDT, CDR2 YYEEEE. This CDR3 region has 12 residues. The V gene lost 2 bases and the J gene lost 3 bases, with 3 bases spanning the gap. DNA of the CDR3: TGTGCCAGCAGCTTCCGCTACAATGAGCAGTTCTTC. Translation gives CASSFRYNEQFF.

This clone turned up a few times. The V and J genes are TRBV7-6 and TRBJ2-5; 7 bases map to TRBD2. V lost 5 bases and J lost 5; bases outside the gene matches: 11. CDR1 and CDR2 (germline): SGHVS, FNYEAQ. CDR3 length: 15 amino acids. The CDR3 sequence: CASSLQTSPSETQYF. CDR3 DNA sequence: TGTGCCAGCAGCCTCCAGACTAGCCCGTCGGAGACCCAGTACTTC.

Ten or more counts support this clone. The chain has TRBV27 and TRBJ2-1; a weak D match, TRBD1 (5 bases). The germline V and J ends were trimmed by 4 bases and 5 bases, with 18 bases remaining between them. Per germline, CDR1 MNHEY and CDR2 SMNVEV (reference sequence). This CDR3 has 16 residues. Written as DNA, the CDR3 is TGTGCCAGCAGTTCGACACCAGGGATCGGGCACAATGAGCAGTTCTTC. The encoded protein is CASSSTPGIGHNEQFF.

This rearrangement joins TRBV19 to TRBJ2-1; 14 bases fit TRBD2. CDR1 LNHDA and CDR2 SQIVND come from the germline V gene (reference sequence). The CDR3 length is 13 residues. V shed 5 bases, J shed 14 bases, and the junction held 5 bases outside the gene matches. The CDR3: CASSEGLAGDEFF. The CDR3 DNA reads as TGTGCCAGTAGTGAGGGACTAGCGGGAGATGAGTTCTTC.

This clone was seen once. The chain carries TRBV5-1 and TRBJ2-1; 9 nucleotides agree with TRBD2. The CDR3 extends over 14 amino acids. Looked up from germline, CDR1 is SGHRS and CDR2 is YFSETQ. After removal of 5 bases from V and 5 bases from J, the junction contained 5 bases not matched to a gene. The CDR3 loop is CASRLAGPNNEQFF. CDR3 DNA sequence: TGCGCCAGCAGGCTAGCGGGACCAAACAATGAGCAGTTCTTC. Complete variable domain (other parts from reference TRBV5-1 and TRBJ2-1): KAGVTQTPRYLIKTRGQQVTLSCSPISGHRSVSWYQQTPGQGLQFLFEYFSETQRNKGNFPGRFSGRQFSNSRSEMNVSTLELGDSALYLCASRLAGPNNEQFFGPGTRLTVL.

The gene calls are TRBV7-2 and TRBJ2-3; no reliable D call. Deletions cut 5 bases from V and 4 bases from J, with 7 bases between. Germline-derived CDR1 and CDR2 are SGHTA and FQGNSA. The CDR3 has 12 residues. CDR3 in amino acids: CASSMGADTQYF. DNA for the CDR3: TGTGCCAGCAGCATGGGCGCAGATACGCAGTATTTT.

The CDR3 DNA follows: TGTGCCAGCAGCTTTGAGGGGGTCGAGCAGTACTTC. This sequence encodes CASSFEGVEQYF. J is TRBJ2-7 and V is TRBV7-8; a possible D gene is TRBD1 (6 bases). V was pared by 3 bases and J by 6 bases, with 9 bases between. There are 12 residues in the CDR3. Germline V gene lookup returns CDR1 SGHVS and CDR2 FQNEAQ.

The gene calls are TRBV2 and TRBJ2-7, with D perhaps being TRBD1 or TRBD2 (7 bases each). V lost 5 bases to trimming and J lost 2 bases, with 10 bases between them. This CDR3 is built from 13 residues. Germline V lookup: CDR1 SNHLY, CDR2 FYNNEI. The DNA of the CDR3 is TGTGCCAGCAGTCAGGGGGGGACCTACGAGCAGTACTTC. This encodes CASSQGGTYEQYF.

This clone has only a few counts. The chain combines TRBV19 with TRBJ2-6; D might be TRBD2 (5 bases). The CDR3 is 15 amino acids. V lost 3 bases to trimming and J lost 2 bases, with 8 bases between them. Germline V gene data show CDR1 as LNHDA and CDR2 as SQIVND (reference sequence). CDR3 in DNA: TGTGCCAGTAGTATGAAAGCGGCTGGGGCCAACGTCCTGACTTTC. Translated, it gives CASSMKAAGANVLTF. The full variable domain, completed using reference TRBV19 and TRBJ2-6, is DGGITQSPKYLFRKEGQNVTLSCEQNLNHDAMYWYRQDPGQGLRLIYYSQIVNDFQKGDIAEGYSVSREKKESFPLTVTSAQKNPTAFYLCASSMKAAGANVLTFGAGSRLTVL.

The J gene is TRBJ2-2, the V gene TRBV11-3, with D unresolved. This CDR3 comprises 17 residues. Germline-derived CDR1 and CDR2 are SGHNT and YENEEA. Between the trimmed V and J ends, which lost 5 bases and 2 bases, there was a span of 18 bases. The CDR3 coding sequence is TGTGCCAGCAGCCCCCCGTGGGGTCAGGCAAACACCGGGGAGCTGTTTTTT. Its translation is CASSPPWGQANTGELFF.